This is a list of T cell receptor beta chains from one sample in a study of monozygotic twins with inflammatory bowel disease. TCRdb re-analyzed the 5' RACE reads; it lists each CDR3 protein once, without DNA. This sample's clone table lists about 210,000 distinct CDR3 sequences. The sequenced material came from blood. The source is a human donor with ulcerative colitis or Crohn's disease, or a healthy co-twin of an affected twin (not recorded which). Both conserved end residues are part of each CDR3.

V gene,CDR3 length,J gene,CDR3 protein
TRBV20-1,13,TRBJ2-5,CSASGRGVGTQYF
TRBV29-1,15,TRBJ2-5,CSVGRLAVHQETQYF
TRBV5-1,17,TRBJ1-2,CASSLSSGGLANYGYTF
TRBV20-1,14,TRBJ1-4,CSASPAGYNEKLFF
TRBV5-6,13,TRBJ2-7,CASSGTGGGDLKF
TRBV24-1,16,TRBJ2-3,CATSGPTGPTTDTQYF
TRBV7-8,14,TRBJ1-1,CASSTGLFITEAFF
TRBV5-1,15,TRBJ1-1,CASSLSPGANTEAFF
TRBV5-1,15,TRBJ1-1,CASSDPLGGASEAFF
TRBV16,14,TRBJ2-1,CASSQVDIYNEQFF
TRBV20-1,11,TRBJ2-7,CSAQGAYEQYF
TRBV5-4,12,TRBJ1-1,CASSGMNTEAFF
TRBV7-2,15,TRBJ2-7,CASSLQLASTYEQYF
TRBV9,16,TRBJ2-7,CASSPSTGVVSDEQYF
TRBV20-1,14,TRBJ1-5,CSAREGSSNQPQHF
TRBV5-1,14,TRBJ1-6,CASSFQEYNSPLHF
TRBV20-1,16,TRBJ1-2,CSARGTGAKLLYGYTF
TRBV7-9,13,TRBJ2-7,CASKDSSSYEQYF
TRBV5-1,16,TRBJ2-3,CASSPNQLLSTDTQYF
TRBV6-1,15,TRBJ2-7,CASSAGTSGTYEQYF
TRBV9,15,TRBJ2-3,CASTEGLAGGQEQYF
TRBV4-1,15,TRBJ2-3,CASSLAGGSRDTQYF
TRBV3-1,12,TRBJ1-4,CASSQDSGKLFF
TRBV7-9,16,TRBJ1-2,CASSSQRVRGYYGYTF
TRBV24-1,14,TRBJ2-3,CATSDLPSTDTQYF
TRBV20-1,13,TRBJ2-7,CSATWTAPYEQYF
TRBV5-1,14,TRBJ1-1,CASSAAGQRTEAFF
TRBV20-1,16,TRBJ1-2,CSARGTDRGLYYGYTF
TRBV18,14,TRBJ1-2,CASSSTGRDYGYTF
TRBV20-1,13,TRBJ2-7,CSARRDGTYEQYF
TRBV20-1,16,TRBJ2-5,CSARDRRGITQETQYF
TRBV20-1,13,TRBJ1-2,CSARVAAGYGYTF
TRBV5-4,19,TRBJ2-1,CASSLPGLAGAVFHNEQFF
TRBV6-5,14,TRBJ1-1,CASSYRSGVAEAFF
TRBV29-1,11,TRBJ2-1,CSAIGQGRQFF
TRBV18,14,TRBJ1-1,CASSPPDERREAFF
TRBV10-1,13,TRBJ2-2,CASSERNTGELFF
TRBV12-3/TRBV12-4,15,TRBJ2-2,CASSFVGAVTGELFF
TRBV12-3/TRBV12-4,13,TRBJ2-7,CASGELATYEQYF
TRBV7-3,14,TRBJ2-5,CASSFAGGGETQYF
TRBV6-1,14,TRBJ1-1,CASSEGRGQGRAFF
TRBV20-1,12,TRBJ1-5,CSAQVGNQPQHF
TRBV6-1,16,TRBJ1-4,CASRGRGGRTNEKLFF
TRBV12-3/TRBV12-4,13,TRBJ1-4,CASSGQGVGKLFF
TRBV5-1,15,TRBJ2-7,CASSFSPGNLYEQYF
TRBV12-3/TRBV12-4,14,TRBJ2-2,CASSPRQVTGELFF
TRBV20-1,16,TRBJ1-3,CSVTQGSRPSGNTIYF
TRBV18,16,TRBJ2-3,CASSPRGAVGTDTQYF
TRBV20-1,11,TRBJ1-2,CSAAAAHGYTF
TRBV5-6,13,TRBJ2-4,CASRDGVKNIQYF
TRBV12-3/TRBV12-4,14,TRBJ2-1,CASSFAGGVDEQFF
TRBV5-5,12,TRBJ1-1,CASSLPGGEAFF
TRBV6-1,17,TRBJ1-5,CASSPGTILGGNQPQHF
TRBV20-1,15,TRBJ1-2,CSARKGTGKNYGYTF